This T cell receptor (beta chain) was captured in a study of cytomegalovirus exposure and HLA in healthy donors. Findings and caveats of the study: The authors enumerated 164 TCR beta chains as linked to cytomegalovirus. Many donors shared some public TCRs, even though most TCR sequences were rare.

Among the donors, all were healthy bone marrow donors. In nominal health when sampled, donors likely had unrecorded immune exposures nonetheless. About this clone: Its antigen is unidentified.

A multiplex PCR was run with 60 Vbeta primers and 13 Jbeta primers. Sequencing used immunoSEQ multiplex PCR; TCRdb keeps in-frame clones, though not all of them. The sample holds under 200,000 clones, 65% to 90% seen once. Germline V CDR1 and CDR2: SEHNR, FQNEAQ (reference sequence). This CDR3 is 15 amino acids long. V was clipped by 2 bases and J by 2 bases, with 9 bases between them. This receptor was obtained from a human donor in good health. The sequencing sample was made of PBMCs. The J gene is TRBJ2-2, the V gene TRBV7-9; D perhaps matches TRBD1 (6 bases). CDR3 in amino acids: CASSLSGVNTGELFF. The DNA of the CDR3 is TGTGCCAGCAGCTTATCAGGGGTTAACACCGGGGAGCTGTTTTTT.